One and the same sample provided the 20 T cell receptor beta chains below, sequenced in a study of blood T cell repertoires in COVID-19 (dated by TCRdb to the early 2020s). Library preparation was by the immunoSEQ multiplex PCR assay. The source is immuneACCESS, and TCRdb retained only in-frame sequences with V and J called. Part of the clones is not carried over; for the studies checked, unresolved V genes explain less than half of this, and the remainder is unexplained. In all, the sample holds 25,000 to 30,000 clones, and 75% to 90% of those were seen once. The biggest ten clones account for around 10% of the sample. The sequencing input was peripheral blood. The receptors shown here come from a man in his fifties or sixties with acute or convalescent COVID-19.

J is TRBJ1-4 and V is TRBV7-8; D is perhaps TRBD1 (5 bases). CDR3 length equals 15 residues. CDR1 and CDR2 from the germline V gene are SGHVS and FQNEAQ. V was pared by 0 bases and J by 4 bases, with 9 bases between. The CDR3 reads CASSLAGLYNEKLFF. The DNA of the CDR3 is TGTGCCAGCAGCTTAGCGGGACTGTATAATGAAAAACTGTTTTTT.

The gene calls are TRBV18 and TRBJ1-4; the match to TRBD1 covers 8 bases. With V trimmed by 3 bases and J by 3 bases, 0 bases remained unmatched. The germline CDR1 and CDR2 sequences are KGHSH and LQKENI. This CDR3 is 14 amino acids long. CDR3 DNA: TGTGCCAGCTCACCGGGACAGGCTAATGAAAAACTGTTTTTT. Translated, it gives CASSPGQANEKLFF.

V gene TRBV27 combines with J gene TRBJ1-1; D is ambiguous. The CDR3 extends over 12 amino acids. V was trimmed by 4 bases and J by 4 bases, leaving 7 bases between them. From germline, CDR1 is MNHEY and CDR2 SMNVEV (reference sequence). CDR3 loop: CASSSPGTEAFF. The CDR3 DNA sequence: TGTGCCAGCAGTTCCCCGGGCACTGAAGCTTTCTTT.

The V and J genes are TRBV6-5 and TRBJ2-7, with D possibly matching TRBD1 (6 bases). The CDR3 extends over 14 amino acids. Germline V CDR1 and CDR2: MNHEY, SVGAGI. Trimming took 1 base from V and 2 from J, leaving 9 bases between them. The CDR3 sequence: CASSYFTGPYEQYF. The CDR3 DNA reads TGTGCCAGCAGTTACTTTACAGGGCCCTACGAGCAGTACTTC.

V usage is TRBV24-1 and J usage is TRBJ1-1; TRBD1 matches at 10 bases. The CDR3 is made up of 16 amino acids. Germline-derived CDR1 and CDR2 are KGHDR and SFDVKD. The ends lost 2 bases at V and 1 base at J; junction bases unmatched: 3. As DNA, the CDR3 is TGTGCCACCAGTGATTCGACAGGGGGCCGGAACACTGAAGCTTTCTTT. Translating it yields CATSDSTGGRNTEAFF.

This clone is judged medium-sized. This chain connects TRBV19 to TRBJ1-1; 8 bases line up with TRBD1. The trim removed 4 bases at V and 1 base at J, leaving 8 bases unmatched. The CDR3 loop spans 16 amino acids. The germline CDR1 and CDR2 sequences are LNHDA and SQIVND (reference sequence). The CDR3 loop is CASSTTGGVPNTEAFF. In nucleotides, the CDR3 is TGTGCCAGTAGTACCACAGGGGGTGTCCCGAACACTGAAGCTTTCTTT.

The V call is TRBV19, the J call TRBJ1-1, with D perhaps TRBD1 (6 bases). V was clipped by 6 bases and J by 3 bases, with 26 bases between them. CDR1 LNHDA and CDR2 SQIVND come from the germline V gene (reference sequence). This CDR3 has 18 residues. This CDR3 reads CASSPRTVIVGGHTEAFF. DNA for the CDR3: TGTGCCAGTAGCCCCAGGACAGTCATCGTAGGGGGTCACACTGAAGCTTTCTTT. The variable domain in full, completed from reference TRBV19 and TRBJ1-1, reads DGGITQSPKYLFRKEGQNVTLSCEQNLNHDAMYWYRQDPGQGLRLIYYSQIVNDFQKGDIAEGYSVSREKKESFPLTVTSAQKNPTAFYLCASSPRTVIVGGHTEAFFGQGTRLTVV.

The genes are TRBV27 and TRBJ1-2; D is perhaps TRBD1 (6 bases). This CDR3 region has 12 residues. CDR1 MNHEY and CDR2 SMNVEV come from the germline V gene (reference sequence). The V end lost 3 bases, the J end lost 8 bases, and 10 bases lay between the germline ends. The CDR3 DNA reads TGTGCCAGCAGTTTCGGGGGGCGCGGCTACACCTTC. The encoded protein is CASSFGGRGYTF.

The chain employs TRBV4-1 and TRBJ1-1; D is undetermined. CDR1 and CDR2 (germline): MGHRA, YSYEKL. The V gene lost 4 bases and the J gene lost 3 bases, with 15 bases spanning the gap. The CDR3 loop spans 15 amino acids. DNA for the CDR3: TGCGCCAGCAGCCTAACCGCCAGGCAGGACACTGAAGCTTTCTTT. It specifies CASSLTARQDTEAFF.

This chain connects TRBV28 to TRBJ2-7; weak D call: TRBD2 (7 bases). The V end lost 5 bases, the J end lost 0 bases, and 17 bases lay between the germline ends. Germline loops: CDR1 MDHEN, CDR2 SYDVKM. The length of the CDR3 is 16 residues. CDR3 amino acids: CASSLMGGPRSYEQYF. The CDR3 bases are TGTGCCAGCAGTCTTATGGGGGGGCCTCGCTCCTACGAGCAGTACTTC.

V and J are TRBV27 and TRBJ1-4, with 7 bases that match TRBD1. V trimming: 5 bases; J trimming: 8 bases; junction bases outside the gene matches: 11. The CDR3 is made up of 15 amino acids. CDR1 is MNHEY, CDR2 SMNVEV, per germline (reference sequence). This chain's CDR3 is CASSRAGGGGEKLFF. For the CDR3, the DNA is TGTGCCAGCAGTAGGGCAGGGGGAGGAGGAGAAAAACTGTTTTTT.

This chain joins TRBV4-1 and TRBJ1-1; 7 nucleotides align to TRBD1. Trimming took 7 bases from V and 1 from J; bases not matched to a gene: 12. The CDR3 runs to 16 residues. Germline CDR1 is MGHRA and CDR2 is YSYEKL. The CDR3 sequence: CASKGGGLTGNTEAFF. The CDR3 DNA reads TGCGCCAGCAAAGGAGGGGGCTTAACAGGGAACACTGAAGCTTTCTTT.

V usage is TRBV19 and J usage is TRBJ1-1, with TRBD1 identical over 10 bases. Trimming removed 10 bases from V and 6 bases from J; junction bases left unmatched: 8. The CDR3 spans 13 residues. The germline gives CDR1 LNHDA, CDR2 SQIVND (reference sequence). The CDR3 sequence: CATRDRGVAEAFF. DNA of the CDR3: TGTGCCACCAGGGACAGGGGAGTCGCTGAAGCTTTCTTT.

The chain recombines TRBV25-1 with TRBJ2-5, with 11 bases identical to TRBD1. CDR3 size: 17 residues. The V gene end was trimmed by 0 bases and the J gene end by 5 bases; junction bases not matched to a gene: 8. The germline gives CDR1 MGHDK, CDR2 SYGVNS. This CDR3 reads CASSEYRTGGGGETQYF. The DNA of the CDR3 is TGTGCCAGCAGTGAATACCGGACAGGGGGCGGTGGGGAGACCCAGTACTTC.

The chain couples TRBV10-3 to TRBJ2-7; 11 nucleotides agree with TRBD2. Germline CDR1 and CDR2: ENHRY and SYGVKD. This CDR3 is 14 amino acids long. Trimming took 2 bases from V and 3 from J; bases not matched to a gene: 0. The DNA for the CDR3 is TGTGCCATCAGTGAGACTAGCGGGGGCTACGAGCAGTACTTC. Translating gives CAISETSGGYEQYF.

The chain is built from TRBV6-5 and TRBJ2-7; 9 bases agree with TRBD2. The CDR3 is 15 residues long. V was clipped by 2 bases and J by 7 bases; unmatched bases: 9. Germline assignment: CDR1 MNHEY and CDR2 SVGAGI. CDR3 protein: CASSYQGTSPREQYF. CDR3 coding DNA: TGTGCCAGCAGTTACCAGGGGACTAGCCCCCGGGAGCAGTACTTC.

The CDR3 nucleotides read TGTGCCAGCAGCCGTAAACAGGGGATAAACGAAAAACTGTTTTTT. Translating it yields CASSRKQGINEKLFF. The chain couples TRBV3-1 (or the pseudogene TRBV3-2) to TRBJ1-4; 7 nucleotides agree with TRBD1. The CDR3 is 15 amino acids. Per the germline V gene, CDR1 is LGHDT and CDR2 is YNNKEL (reference sequence). V was clipped by 4 bases and J by 8 bases; unmatched bases: 10.

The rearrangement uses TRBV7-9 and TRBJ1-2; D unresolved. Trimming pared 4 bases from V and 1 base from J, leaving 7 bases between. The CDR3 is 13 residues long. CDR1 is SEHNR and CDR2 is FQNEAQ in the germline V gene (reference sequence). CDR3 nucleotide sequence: TGTGCCAGCAGCTCTCAGGTTAACTATGGCTACACCTTC. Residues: CASSSQVNYGYTF.

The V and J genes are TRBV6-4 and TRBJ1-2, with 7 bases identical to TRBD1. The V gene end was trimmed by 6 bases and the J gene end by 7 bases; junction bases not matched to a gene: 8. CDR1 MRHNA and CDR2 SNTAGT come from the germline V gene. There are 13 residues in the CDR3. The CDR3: CASSTGTVGGYTF. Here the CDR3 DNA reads TGTGCCAGCAGCACTGGGACAGTGGGTGGCTACACCTTC.

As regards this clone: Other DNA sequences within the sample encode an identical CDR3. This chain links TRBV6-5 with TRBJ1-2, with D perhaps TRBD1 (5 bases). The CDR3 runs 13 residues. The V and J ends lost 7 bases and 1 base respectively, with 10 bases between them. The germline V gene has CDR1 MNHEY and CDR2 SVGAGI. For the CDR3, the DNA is TGTGCCAGCACGAAAGACAGTAACTATGGCTACACCTTC. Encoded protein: CASTKDSNYGYTF.